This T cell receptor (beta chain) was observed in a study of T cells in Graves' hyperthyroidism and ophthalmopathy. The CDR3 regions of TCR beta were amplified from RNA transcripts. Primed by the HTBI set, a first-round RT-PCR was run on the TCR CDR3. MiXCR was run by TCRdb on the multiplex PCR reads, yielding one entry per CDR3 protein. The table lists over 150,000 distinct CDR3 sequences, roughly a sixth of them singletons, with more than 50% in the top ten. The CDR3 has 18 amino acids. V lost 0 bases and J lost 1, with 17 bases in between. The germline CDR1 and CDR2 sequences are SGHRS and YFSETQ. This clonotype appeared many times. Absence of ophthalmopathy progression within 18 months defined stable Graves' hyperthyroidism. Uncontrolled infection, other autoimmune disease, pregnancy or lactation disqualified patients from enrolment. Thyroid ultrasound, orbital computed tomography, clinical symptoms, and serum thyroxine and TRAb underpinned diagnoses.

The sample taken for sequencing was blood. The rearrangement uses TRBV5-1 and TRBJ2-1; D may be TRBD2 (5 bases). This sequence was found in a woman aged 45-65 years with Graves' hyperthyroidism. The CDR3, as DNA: TGCGCCAGCAGCTTGGGGACGGGGATCCCTCTTTCCTACAATGAGCAGTTCTTC. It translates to CASSLGTGIPLSYNEQFF.